The present TCR beta chain was sequenced within a study of T cell responses to AZD1222 COVID-19 vaccine (dated by TCRdb to the early 2020s). Concerning the study at large: A total of 233 trial participants underwent TCR sequencing, of whom nearly 210 had received two doses of AZD1222 and approximately 25 had received two doses of the MenACWY control vaccine. Enrollment into the trials was organized by age into subgroups of 18-55, 56-69 and 70-plus years, and those subgroups contained about 160, 30 and 59 TCR-sequenced participants, respectively. Study-level results and caveats: Only five to seven AZD1222 recipients were SARS-CoV-2 seropositive at baseline, limiting conclusions about previously exposed vaccinees. Because no samples from the day 14 peak response were available, repertoires could be characterized only after the peak T cell response. Participants were mostly white British, with more females than males. The authors suggested clonal diversity may have been underestimated. The vaccine-associated CD4 TCRs covered the entire spike protein, and the dominant responses fell in regions 160-218 and 743-854. The 56-69-year group was small, and its depth increase did not reach significance, likely because of low power. Reportedly, almost half of the unique spike-specific TCRs recognized epitopes lying outside the regions that are mutated in the B.1.351 and B.1.1.7 variants. A significant rise in spike-specific TCR breadth and depth was observed after two AZD1222 doses relative to day 0 and relative to MenACWY recipients.

The CDR3 regions of human TCRbeta chains were analyzed by immunosequencing. On the authors' methods: TCRs in the repertoires were compared against a reference library of SARS-CoV-2-specific TCRs that had been generated with the MIRA antigen-specificity platform. Breadth was defined as the fraction of unique TCRs that were SARS-CoV-2-associated. Depth was defined as the fraction of total T cells that were SARS-CoV-2-associated. Using the MIRA data, every spike-specific TCR was mapped to the spike region that the TCR reacted to and assigned to either a CD4 or a CD8 class. Log10-transformed breadth and depth values were compared by one-way ANOVA with Sidak's multiple comparisons tests. TCRdb mirrors the immuneACCESS table, restricted to in-frame sequences. Some clones are absent from its copies; in checked studies, under half trace to an unresolved V gene, and the reason for the others is unknown. V and J calls and clone size are copied from that table; D and trimming were computed from the DNA. The sample has roughly 130,000 clones on record, 88% of them singletons. Jointly, the top ten make up 18% of the sample.

From its cysteine to its phenylalanine, the CDR3 spans 13 amino acids. Only CDR3 DNA remains: 39 bases, in frame from the first base. V loses 4 bases of germline sequence and J loses 6 bases, and the interval between the two ends is 13 bases. The germline V gene specifies SQVTM as CDR1 and ANQGSEA as CDR2. The time point label of this sample denotes: baseline before first vaccination. The treatment or condition label of this sample denotes: meningococcal conjugate vaccine given as trial control. Samples from vaccinated people were obtained from the UK trials COV001 and COV002, which included a single-blind randomized controlled phase 2/3 trial of AZD1222 (ChAdOx1 nCoV-19) in healthy adults. For TCRbeta chain sequencing, PBMC samples from trial participants were taken at day 0 and at day 28 after the second dose. As regards this clone: Its antigen remains unidentified. Per-base qualities were not stored, and no clone one base away is much larger.

This clonotype originated in an adult in good health. The input for sequencing was peripheral blood, taken on day 0 of MenACWY control vaccination. Here the chain combines TRBV29-1 and TRBJ2-1; the D gene is perhaps TRBD2, on 5 matching bases. Here is the DNA: TGCAGCGTTGCACCGTCCGGAGGCAATGAGCAGTTCTTC. This encodes CSVAPSGGNEQFF.